This T cell receptor (beta chain) came from a study of blood T cell repertoires in COVID-19. Overall study context: Donors in the United States, Italy and Spain gave samples during acute or convalescent COVID-19. T cells, B-cell-depleted T cells, or PBMCs supplied cDNA or gDNA.

Trimming cost V 5 bases and J 4 bases, with 14 bases left between them. Germline CDR1 reads SGHVS; CDR2 reads FQNEAQ. The CDR3 has 14 residues. Authors' analysis steps: Counts of nucleated cells, estimated from reference gene primer amplification, were obtained. The data were produced by immunoSEQ multiplex PCR, yet TCRdb's version contains in-frame clones alone and is incomplete. V, J and clone size were drawn from that table, and D and trimming were deduced from the DNA. The table includes 85,000 to 100,000 clones, over 75% detected once. Sequencing used peripheral blood. This clonotype originated in a man in his sixties with acute or convalescent COVID-19. The V and J genes are TRBV7-8 and TRBJ1-2; no definite D call. CDR3 nucleotides: TGTGCCAGCAGCCCCTCGAGGAGCGCCTATGGCTACACCTTC. Its protein is CASSPSRSAYGYTF.